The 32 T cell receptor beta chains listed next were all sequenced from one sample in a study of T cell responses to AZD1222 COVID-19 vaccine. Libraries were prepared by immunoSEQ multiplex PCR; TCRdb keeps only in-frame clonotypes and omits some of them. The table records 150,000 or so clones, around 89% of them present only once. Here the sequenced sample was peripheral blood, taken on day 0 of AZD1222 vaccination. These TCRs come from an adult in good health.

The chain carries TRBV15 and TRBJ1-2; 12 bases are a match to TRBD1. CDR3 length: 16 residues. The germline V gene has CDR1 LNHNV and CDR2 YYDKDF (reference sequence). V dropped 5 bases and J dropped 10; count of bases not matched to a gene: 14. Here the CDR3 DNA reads TGTGCCACCAGCGGCACCAACCGGGACAGGGGGCTTGACTACACCTTC. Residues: CATSGTNRDRGLDYTF.

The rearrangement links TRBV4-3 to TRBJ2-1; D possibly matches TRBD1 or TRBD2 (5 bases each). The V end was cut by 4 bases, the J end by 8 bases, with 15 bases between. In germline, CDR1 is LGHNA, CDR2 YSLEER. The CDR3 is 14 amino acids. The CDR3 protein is CASSLLLGTHEQFF. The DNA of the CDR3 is TGCGCCAGCAGCCTCCTTCTTGGGACCCATGAGCAGTTCTTC.

The CDR3 region has the DNA TGTGCCAGCAGCTTAGAAGCGGGCCCCGCAGATACGCAGTATTTT. It yields the protein CASSLEAGPADTQYF. The chain is built from TRBV11-2 and TRBJ2-3; tentatively, D is TRBD2 (6 bases). The CDR3 covers 15 residues. Germline V lookup: CDR1 SGHAT, CDR2 FQNNGV. The V end lost 0 bases, the J end lost 4 bases, and 11 bases lay between the germline ends.

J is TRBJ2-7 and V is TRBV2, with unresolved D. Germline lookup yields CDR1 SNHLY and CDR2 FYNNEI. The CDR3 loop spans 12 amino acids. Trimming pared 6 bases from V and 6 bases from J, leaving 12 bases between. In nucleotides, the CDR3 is TGTGCCAGCAGGGGTAGGGTAGTCGAGCAGTACTTC. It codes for CASRGRVVEQYF. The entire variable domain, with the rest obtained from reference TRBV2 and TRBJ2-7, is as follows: EPEVTQTPSHQVTQMGQEVILRCVPISNHLYFYWYRQILGQKVEFLVSFYNNEISEKSEIFDDQFSVERPDGSNFTLKIRSTKLEDSAMYFCASRGRVVEQYFGPGTRLTVT.

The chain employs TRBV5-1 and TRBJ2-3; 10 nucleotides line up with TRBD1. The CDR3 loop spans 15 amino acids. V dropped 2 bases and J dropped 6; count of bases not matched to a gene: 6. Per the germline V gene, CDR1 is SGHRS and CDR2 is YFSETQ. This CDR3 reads CASSLPGQGSDTQYF. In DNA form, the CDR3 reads TGCGCCAGCAGCTTACCGGGACAGGGGTCGGATACGCAGTATTTT.

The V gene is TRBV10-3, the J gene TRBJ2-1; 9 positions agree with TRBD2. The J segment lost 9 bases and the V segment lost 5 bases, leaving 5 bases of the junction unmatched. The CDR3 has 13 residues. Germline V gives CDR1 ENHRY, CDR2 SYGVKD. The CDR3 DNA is TGTGCCATCAGTCGGCGGGAGGGTGTTGAGCAGTTCTTC. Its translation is CAISRREGVEQFF.

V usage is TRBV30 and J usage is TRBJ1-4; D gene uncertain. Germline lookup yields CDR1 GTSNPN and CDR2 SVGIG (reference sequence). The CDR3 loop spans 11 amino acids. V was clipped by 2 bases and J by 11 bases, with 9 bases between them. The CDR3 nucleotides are TGTGCCTGGAGTCCCGGTGAGAAACTGTTTTTT. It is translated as CAWSPGEKLFF. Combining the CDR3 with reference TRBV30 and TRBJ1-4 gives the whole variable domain SQTIHQWPATLVQPVGSPLSLECTVEGTSNPNLYWYRQAAGRGLQLLFYSVGIGQISSEVPQNLSASRPQDRQFILSSKKLLLSDSGFYLCAWSPGEKLFFGSGTQLSVL.

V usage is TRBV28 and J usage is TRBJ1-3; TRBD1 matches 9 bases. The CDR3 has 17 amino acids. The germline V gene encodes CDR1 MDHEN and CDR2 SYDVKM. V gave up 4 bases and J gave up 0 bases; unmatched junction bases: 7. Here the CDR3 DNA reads TGTGCCAGCAGTTCGTGGACAGGGGTTGGCTCTGGAAACACCATATATTTT. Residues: CASSSWTGVGSGNTIYF.

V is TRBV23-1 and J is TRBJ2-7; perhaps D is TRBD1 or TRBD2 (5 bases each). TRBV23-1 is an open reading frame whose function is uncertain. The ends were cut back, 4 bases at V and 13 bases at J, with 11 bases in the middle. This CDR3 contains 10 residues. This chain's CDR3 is CASSLWDAYF. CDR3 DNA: TGCGCCAGCAGTCTTTGGGACGCCTACTTC.

CDR3: CASSSTGGRNTEAFF. The CDR3 DNA is TGTGCCAGCAGCTCTACCGGAGGGAGGAACACTGAAGCTTTCTTT. V usage is TRBV6-2 or TRBV6-3 and J usage is TRBJ1-1; no clear D. From germline, CDR1 is MNHEY and CDR2 SVGEGT. Trimming stripped 6 bases from V and 1 base from J, with 15 bases between. There are 15 residues in the CDR3.

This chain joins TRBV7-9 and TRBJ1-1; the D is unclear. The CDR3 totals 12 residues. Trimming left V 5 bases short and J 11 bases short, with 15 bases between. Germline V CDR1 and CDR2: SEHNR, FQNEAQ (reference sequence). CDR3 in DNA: TGTGCCAGCAGCCCCTCGTCCCTCTTCGCTTTCTTT. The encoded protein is CASSPSSLFAFF.

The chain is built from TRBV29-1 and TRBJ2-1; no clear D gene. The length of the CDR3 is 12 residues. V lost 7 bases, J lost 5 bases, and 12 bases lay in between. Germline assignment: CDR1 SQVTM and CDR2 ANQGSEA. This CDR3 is CSAQVQNNEQFF. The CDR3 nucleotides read TGCAGCGCCCAGGTCCAGAACAATGAGCAGTTCTTC.

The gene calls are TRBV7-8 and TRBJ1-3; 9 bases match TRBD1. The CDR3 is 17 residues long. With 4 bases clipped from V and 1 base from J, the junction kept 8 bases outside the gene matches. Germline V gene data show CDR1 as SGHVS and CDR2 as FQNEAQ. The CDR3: CASSYLGTGTSGNTIYF. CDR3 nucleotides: TGTGCCAGCAGCTACCTAGGGACAGGGACGTCTGGAAACACCATATATTTT.

CDR3 coding DNA: TGTGCCAGCGCTCGTCAGGGGGCGGGTGAGCAGTTCTTC. This gives the protein CASARQGAGEQFF. The chain carries TRBV6-5 and TRBJ2-1; 8 nucleotides line up with TRBD1. This CDR3 has 13 amino acids. The germline V gene has CDR1 MNHEY and CDR2 SVGAGI. V lost 8 bases to trimming and J lost 9 bases; unmatched junction nucleotides: 9.

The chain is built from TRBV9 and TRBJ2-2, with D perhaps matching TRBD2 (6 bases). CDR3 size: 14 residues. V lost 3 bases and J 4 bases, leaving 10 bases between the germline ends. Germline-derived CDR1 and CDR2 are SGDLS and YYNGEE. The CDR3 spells CASSEAGGTGELFF. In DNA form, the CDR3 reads TGTGCCAGCAGCGAGGCCGGGGGCACCGGGGAGCTGTTTTTT.

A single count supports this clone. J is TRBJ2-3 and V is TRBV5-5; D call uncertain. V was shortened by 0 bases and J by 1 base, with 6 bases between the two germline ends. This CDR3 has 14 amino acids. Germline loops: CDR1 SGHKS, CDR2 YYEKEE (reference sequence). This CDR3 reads CASSLGEGTDTQYF. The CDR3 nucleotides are TGTGCCAGCAGCTTGGGGGAAGGCACAGATACGCAGTATTTT.

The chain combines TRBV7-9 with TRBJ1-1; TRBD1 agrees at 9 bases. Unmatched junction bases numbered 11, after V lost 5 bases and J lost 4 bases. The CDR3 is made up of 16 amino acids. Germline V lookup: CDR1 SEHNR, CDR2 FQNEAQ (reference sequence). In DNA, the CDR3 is TGTGCCAGCAGCCTGGGGACAGGGTGGGTTGGCACTGAAGCTTTCTTT. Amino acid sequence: CASSLGTGWVGTEAFF.

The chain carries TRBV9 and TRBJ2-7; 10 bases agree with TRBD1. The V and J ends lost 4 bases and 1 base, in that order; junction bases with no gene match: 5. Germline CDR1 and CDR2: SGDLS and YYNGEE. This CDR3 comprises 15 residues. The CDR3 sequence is CASSFQDRGSYEQYF. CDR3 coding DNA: TGTGCCAGCAGCTTCCAGGACAGGGGGTCCTACGAGCAGTACTTC. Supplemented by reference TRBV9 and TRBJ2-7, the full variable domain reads DSGVTQTPKHLITATGQRVTLRCSPRSGDLSVYWYQQSLDQGLQFLIQYYNGEERAKGNILERFSAQQFPDLHSELNLSSLELGDSALYFCASSFQDRGSYEQYFGPGTRLTVT.

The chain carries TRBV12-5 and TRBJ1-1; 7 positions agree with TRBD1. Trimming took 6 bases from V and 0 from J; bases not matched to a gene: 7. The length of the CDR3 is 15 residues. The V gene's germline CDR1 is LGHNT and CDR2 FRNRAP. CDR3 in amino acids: CASGPPGQLNTEAFF. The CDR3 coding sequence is TGTGCTAGTGGCCCTCCGGGACAGTTGAACACTGAAGCTTTCTTT.

The CDR3 bases are TGTGCCAGCAGCCAAGGAAGGACGGTCTCTGGAAACACCATATATTTT. Translation gives CASSQGRTVSGNTIYF. This chain connects TRBV3-1 (or the pseudogene TRBV3-2) to TRBJ1-3; D is ambiguous. This CDR3 is built from 16 residues. Trimming took 1 base from V and 0 from J, leaving 10 bases between them. In germline, CDR1 is LGHDT, CDR2 YNNKEL (reference sequence).

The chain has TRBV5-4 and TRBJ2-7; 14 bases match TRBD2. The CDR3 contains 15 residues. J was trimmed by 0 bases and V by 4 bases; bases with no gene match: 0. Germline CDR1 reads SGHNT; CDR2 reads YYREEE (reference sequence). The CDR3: CASSGTSGSSYEQYF. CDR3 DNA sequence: TGTGCCAGCAGCGGGACTAGCGGGAGCTCCTACGAGCAGTACTTC.

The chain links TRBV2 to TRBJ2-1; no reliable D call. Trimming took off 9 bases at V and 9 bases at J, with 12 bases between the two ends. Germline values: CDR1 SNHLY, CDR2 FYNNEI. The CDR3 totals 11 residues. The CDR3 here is CASFSRVEQFF. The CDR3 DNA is TGTGCCAGTTTTAGCCGCGTTGAGCAGTTCTTC. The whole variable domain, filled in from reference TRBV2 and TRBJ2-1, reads EPEVTQTPSHQVTQMGQEVILRCVPISNHLYFYWYRQILGQKVEFLVSFYNNEISEKSEIFDDQFSVERPDGSNFTLKIRSTKLEDSAMYFCASFSRVEQFFGPGTRLTVL.

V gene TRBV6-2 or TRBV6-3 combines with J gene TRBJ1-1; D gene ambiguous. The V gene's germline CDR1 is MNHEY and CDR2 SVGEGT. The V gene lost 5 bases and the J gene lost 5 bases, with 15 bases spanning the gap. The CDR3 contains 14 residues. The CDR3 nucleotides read TGTGCCAGCAGTCCACTCGAGGGAAGGACTGAAGCTTTCTTT. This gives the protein CASSPLEGRTEAFF.

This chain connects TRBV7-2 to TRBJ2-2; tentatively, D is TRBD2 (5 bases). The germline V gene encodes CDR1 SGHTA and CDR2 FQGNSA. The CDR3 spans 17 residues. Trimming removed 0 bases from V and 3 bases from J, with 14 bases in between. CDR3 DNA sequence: TGTGCCAGCAGCTTAGCGATCACGGGGTCGTACACCGGGGAGCTGTTTTTT. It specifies CASSLAITGSYTGELFF.

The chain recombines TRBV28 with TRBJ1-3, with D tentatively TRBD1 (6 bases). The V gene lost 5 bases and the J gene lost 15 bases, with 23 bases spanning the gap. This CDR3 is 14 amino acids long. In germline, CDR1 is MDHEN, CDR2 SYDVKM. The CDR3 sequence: CASSIRDNPPKKYF. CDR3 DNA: TGTGCCAGCAGTATCCGGGACAATCCCCCGAAGAAATATTTT.

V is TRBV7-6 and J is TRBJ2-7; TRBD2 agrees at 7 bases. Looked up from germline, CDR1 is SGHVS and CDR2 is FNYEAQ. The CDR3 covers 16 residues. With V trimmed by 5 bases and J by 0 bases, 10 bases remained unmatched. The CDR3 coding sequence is TGTGCCAGCAGCCGAGAGAGGCCTAGCGGCTCCTACGAGCAGTACTTC. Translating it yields CASSRERPSGSYEQYF.

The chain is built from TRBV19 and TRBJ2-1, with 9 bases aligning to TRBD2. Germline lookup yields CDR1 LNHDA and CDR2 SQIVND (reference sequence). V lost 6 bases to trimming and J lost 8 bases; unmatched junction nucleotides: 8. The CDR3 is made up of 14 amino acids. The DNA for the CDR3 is TGTGCCAGTAGGAACGGCGGGGGGGTCCATGAGCAGTTCTTC. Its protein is CASRNGGGVHEQFF.

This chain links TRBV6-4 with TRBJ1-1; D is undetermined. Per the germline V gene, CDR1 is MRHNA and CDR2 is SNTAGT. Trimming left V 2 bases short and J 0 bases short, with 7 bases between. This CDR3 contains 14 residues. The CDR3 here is CASSDSLMNTEAFF. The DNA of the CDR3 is TGTGCCAGCAGTGACAGCCTCATGAACACTGAAGCTTTCTTT.

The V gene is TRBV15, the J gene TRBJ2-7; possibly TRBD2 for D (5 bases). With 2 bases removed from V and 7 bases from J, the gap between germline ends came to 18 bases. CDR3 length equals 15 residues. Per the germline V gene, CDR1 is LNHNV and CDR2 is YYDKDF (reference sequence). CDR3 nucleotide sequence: TGTGCCACCAGCAGAAGGACGACAAAGGCGGGTGAGCAGTACTTC. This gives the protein CATSRRTTKAGEQYF.

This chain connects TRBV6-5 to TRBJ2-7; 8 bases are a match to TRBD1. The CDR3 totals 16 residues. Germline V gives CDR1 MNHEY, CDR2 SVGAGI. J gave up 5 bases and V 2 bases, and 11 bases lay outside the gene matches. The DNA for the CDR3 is TGTGCCAGCAGTTACATGACAGGACAGGGTAACCACGAGCAGTACTTC. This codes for CASSYMTGQGNHEQYF.

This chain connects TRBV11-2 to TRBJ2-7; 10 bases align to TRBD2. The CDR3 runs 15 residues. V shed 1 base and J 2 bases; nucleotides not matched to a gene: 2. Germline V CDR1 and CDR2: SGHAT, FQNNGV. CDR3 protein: CASSLAAGGPYEQYF. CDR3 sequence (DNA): TGTGCCAGCAGCTTAGCAGCGGGAGGGCCCTACGAGCAGTACTTC.

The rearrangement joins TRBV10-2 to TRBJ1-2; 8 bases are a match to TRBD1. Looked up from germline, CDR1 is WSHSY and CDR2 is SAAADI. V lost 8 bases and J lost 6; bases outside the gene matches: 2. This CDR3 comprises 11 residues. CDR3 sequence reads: CASGQGNGYTF. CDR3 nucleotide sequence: TGCGCCAGCGGACAGGGAAATGGCTACACCTTC.